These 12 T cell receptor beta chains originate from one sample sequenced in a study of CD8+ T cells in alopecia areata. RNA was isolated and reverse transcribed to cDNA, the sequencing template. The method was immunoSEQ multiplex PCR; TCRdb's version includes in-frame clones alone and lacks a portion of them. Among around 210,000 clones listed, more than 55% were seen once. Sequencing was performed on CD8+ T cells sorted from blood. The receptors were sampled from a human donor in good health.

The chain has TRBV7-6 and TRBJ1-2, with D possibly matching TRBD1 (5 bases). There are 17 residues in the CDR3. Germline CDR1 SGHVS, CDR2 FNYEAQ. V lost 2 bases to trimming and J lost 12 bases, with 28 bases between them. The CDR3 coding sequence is TGTGCCAGCAGCTTAAGAGGGAGGGGCCTAGGATTAGGGTCGGACACCTTC. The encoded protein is CASSLRGRGLGLGSDTF.

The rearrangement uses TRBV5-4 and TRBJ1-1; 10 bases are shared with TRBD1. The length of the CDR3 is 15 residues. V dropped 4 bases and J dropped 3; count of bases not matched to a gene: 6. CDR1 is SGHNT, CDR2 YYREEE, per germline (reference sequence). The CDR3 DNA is TGTGCCAGCAGCCCTGGACAGGGGGGGTACACTGAAGCTTTCTTT. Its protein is CASSPGQGGYTEAFF.

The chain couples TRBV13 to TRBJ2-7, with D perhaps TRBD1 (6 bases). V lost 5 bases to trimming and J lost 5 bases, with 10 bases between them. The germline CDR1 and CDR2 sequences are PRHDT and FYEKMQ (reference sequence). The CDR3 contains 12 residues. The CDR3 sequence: CASSLRGNEQYF. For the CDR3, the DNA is TGTGCCAGCAGCCTCAGGGGAAACGAGCAGTACTTC. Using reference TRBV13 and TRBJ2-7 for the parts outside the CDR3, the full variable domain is AAGVIQSPRHLIKEKRETATLKCYPIPRHDTVYWYQQGPGQDPQFLISFYEKMQSDKGSIPDRFSAQQFSDYHSELNMSSLELGDSALYFCASSLRGNEQYFGPGTRLTVT.

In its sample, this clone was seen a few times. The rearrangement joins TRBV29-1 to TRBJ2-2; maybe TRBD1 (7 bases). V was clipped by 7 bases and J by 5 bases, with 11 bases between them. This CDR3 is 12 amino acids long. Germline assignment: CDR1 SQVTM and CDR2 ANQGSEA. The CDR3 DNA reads TGCAGCGGCGGGACAGTTACCGGGGAGCTGTTTTTT. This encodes CSGGTVTGELFF.

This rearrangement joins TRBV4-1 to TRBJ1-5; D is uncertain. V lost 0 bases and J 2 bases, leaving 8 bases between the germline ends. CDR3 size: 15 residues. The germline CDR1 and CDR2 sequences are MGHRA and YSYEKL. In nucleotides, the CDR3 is TGCGCCAGCAGCCAAGAGGGCGACGGCAATCAGCCCCAGCATTTT. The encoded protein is CASSQEGDGNQPQHF.

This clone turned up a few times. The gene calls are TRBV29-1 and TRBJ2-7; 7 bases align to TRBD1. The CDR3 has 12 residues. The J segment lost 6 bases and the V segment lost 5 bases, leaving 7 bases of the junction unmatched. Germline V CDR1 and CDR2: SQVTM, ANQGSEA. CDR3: CSVPRQGGEQYF. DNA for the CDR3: TGCAGCGTTCCCCGACAGGGCGGCGAGCAGTACTTC.

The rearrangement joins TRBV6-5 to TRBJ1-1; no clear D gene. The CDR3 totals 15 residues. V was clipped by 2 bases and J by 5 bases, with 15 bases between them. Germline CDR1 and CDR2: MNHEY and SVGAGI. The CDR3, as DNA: TGTGCCAGCAGTTACCAAGGGTCCCAGAATACTGAAGCTTTCTTT. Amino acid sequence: CASSYQGSQNTEAFF.

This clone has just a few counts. The CDR3 is CSVEGLAGRLEQFF. As DNA, the CDR3 is TGCAGCGTTGAAGGGCTAGCGGGGCGTTTGGAGCAGTTCTTC. The chain joins TRBV29-1 to TRBJ2-1, with 9 bases fitting TRBD2. Trimming at V came to 1 base and at J to 10 bases, leaving 8 bases not matched to a gene. The CDR3 is 14 residues long. Per germline, CDR1 SQVTM and CDR2 ANQGSEA.

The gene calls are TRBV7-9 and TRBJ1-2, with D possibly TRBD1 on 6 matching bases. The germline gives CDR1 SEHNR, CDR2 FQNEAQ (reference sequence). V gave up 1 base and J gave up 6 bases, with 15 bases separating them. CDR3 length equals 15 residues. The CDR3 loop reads CASSLVTRGRNGYTF. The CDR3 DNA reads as TGTGCCAGCAGCTTAGTCACAAGGGGGAGGAATGGCTACACCTTC.

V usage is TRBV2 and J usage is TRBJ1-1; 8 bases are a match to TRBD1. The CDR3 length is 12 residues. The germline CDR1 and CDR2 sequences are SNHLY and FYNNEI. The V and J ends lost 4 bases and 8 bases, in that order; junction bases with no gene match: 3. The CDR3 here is CASSADRGEAFF. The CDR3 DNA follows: TGTGCCAGCAGTGCTGACAGGGGAGAAGCTTTCTTT.

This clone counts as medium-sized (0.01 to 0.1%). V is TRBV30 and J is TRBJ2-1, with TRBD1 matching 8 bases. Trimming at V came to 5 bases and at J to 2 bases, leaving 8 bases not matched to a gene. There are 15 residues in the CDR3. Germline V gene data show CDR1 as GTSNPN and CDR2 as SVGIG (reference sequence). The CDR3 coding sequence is TGTGCCTGGCTGCCCGGGACAGGAACCTACAATGAGCAGTTCTTC. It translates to CAWLPGTGTYNEQFF.

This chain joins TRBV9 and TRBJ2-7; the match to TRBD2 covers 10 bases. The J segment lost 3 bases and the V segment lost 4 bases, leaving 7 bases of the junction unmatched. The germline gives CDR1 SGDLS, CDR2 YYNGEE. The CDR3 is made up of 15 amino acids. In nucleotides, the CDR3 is TGTGCCAGCAGCCCTACTAGCGGGGCCGACTACGAGCAGTACTTC. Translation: CASSPTSGADYEQYF.